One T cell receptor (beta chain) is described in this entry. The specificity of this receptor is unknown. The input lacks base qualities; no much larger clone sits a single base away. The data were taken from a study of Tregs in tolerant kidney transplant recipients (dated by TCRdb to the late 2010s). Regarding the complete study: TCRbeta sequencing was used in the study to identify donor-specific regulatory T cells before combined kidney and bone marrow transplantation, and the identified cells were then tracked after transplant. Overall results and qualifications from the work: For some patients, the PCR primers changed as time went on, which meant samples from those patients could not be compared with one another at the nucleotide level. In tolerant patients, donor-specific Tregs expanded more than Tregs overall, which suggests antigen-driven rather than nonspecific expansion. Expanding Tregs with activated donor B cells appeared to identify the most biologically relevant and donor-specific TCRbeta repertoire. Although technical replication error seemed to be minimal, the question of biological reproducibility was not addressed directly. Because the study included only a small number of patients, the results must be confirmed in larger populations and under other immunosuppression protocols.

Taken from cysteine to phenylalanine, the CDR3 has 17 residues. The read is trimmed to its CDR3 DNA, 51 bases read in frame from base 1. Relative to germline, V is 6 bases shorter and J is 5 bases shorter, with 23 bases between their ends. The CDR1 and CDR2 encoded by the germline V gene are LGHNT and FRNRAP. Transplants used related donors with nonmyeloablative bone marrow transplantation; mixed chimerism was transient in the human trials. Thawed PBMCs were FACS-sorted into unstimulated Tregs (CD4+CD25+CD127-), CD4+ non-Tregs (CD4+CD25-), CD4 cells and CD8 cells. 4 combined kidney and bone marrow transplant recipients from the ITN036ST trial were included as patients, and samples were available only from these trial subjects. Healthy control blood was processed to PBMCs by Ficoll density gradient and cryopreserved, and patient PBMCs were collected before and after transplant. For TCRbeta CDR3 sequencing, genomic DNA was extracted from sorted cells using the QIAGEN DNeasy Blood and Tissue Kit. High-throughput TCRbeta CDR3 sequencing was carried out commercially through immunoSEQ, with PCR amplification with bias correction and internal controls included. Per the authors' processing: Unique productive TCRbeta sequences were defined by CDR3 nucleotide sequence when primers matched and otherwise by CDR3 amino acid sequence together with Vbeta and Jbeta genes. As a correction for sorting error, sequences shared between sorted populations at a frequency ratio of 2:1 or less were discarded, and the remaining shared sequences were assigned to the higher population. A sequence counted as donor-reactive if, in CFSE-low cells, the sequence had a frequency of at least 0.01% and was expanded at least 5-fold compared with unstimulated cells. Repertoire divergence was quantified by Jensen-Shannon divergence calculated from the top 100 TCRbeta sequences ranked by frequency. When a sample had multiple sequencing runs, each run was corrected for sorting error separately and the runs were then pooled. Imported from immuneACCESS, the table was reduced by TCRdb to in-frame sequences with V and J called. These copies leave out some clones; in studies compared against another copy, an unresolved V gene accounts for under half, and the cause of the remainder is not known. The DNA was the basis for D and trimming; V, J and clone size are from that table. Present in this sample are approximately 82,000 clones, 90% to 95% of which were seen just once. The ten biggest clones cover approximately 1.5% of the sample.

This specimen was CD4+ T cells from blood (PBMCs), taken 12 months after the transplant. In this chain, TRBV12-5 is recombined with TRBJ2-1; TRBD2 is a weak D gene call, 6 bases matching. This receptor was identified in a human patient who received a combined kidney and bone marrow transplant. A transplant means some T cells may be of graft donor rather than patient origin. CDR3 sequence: CASGAFWGGTRHNEQFF. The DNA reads TGTGCTAGTGGCGCGTTCTGGGGCGGGACCAGGCACAATGAGCAGTTCTTC.